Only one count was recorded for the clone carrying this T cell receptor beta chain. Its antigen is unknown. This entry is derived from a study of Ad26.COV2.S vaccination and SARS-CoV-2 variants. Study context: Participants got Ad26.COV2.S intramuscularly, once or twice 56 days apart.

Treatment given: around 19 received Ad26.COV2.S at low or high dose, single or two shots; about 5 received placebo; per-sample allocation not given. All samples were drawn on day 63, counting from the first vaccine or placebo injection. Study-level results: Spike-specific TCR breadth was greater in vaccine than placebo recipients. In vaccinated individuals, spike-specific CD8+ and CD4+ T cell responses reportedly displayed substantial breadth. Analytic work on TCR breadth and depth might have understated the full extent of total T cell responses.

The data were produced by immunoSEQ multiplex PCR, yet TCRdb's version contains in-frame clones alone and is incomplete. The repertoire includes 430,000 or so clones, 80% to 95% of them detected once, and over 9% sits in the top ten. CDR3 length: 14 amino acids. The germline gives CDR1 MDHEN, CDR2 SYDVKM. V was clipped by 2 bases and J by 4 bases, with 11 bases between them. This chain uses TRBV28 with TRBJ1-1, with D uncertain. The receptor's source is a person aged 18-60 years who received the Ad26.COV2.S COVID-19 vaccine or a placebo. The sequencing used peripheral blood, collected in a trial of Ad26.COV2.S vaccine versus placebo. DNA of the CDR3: TGTGCCAGCAGTTTAACCACTGGGAGCACTGAAGCTTTCTTT. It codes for CASSLTTGSTEAFF.